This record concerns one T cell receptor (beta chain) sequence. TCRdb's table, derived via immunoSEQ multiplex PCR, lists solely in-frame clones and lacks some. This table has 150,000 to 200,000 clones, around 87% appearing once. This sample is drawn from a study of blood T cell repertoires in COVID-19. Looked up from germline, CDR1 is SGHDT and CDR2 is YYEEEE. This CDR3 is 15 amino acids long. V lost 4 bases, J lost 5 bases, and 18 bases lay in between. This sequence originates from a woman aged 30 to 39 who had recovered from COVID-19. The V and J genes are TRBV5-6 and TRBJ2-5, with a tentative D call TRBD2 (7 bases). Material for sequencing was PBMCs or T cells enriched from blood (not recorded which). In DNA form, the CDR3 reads TGTGCCAGCAGCGGGGGGCCCACTAGCGCCGAGACCCAGTACTTC. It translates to CASSGGPTSAETQYF.